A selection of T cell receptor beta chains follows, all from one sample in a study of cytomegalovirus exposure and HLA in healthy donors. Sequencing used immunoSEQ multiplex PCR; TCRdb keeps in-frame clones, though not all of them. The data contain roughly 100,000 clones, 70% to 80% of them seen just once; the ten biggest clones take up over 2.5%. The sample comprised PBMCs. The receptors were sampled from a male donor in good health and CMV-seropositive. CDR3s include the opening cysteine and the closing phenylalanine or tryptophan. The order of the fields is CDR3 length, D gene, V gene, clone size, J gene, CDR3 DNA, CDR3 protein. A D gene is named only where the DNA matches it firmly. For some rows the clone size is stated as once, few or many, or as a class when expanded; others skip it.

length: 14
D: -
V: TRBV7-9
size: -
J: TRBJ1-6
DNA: TGTGCCAGCAGAACATCGACAGAGAATTCACCCCTCCACTTT
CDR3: CASRTSTENSPLHF

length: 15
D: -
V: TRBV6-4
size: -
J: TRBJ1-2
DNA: TGTGCCAGCAGTGACTCGGGCCAAACTAACTATGGCTACACCTTC
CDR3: CASSDSGQTNYGYTF

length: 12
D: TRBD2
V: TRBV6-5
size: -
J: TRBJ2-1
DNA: TGTGCCAGCAGTTCTAGCGGGGTAGGGCAGTTCTTC
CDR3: CASSSSGVGQFF

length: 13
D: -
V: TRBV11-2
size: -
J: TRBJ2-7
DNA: TGTGCCAGCAGCCATGGACAGACCGACGAGCAGTACTTC
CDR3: CASSHGQTDEQYF

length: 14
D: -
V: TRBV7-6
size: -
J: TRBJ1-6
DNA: TGTGCCAGCAGCTCTCGACAGACCGATTCACCCCTCCACTTT
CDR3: CASSSRQTDSPLHF

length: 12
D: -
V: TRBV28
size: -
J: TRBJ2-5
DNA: TGTGCCAGTCGACCAGGGCAAGAGACCCAGTACTTC
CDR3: CASRPGQETQYF

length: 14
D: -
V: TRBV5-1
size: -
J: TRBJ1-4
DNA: TGCGCCAGCAGCTTGGGCCCACCGGATGAAAAACTGTTTTTT
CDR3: CASSLGPPDEKLFF

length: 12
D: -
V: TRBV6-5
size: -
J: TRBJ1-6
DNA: TGTGCCGCCTGGGGCCTGAATTCACCCCTCCACTTT
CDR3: CAAWGLNSPLHF

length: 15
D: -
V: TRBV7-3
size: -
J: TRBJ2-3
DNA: TGTGCCAGCAGCTTACTCCAGTTAAGCACAGATACGCAGTATTTT
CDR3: CASSLLQLSTDTQYF

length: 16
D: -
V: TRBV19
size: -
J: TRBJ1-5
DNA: TGTGCCAGTAGTATCCTCAGGGGATATAGCAATCAGCCCCAGCATTTT
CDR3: CASSILRGYSNQPQHF

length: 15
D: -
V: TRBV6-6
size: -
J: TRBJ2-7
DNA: TGTGCCAGCAGTTATCGGGGAAAGAGCTCCTACGAGCAGTACTTC
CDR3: CASSYRGKSSYEQYF

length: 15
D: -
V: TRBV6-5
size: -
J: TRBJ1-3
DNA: TGTGCCAGCAGGTCCTGGGGGGGACCTGGAAACACCATATATTTT
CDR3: CASRSWGGPGNTIYF

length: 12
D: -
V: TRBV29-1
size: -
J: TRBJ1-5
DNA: TGCAGCGTTTGGGAGGGAGGCCAGCCCCAGCATTTT
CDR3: CSVWEGGQPQHF

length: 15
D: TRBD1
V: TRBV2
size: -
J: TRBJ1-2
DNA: TGTGCCAGCAGTCGACAGGGGGCGAGGGACTATGGCTACACCTTC
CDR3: CASSRQGARDYGYTF

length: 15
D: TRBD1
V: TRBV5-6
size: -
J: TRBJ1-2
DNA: TGTGCCAGCGCTTCTCGACAGGGGGGCGTTTATGGCTACACCTTC
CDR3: CASASRQGGVYGYTF

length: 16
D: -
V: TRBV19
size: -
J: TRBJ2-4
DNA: TGTGCCAGTAGTACCTCCGGGACATTAGGCAAAAACATTCAGTACTTC
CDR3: CASSTSGTLGKNIQYF

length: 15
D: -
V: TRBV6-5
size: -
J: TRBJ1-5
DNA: TGTGCCAGCAGTTACTCGTACAGAGGCAATCAGCCCCAGCATTTT
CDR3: CASSYSYRGNQPQHF

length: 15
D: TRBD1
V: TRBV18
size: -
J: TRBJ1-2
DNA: TGTGCCAGCTCGGCCGGACAGGGTCTTAAGGGTGGCTACACCTTC
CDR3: CASSAGQGLKGGYTF

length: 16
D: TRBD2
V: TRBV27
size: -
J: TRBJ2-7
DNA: TGTGCCAGCAGTTTGACTAGCGGGGGCTCTTCGAGGGAGCAGTACTTC
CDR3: CASSLTSGGSSREQYF

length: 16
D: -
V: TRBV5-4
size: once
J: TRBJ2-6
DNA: TGTGCCAGCAGCGTGGTGGGTGGGCGTGGGGCCAACGTCCTGACTTTC
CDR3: CASSVVGGRGANVLTF

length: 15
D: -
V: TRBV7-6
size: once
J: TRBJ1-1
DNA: TGTGCCAGCAGCTTAGACAGCGGAATGAACACTGAAGCTTTCTTT
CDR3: CASSLDSGMNTEAFF

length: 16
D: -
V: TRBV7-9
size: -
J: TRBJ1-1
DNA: TGTGCCAGCAGCTTAATGGCAGGCGGGACGGGCACTGAAGCTTTCTTT
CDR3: CASSLMAGGTGTEAFF

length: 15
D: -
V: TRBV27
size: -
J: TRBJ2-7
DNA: TGTGCCAGCAGTTTTTCCGACAGTATGGAAACCGAGCAGTACTTC
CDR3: CASSFSDSMETEQYF

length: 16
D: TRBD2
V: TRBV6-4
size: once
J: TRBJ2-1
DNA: TGTGCCAGCAGTGACCTCGGAGCGGGGGGTAAGAATGAGCAGTTCTTC
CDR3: CASSDLGAGGKNEQFF

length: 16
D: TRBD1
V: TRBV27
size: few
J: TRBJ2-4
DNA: TGTGCCAGCAGTTTATCGACAGGGTGGGCCAAAAACATTCAGTACTTC
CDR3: CASSLSTGWAKNIQYF

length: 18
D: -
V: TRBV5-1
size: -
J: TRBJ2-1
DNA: TGCGCCAGCAGCTTGGAGGGGGGACAGAGAGGCTCCTACAATGAGCAGTTCTTC
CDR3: CASSLEGGQRGSYNEQFF

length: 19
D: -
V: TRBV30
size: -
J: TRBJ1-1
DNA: TGTGCCTGGAGGGAGGGGTCCATATGGGCTATTGTTATGAACACTGAAGCTTTCTTT
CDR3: CAWREGSIWAIVMNTEAFF

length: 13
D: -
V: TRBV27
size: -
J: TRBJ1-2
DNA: TGTGCCAGCAGTTCCTTGGGAGACTATGGCTACACCTTC
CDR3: CASSSLGDYGYTF

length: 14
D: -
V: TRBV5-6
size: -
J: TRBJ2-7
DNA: TGTGCCAGCAGCTCCGACTCCATCGACTACGAGCAGTACTTC
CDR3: CASSSDSIDYEQYF

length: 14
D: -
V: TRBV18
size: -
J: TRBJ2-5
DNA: TGTGCCAGCTCACCACTGGAAGGAGGAGAGACCCAGTACTTC
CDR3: CASSPLEGGETQYF

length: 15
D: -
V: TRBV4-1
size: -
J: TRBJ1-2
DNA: TGCGCCAGCAGCCAAGATCTTGGAACTCCGGGGGGCTACACCTTC
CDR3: CASSQDLGTPGGYTF

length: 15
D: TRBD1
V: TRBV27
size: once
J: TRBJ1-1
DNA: TGTGCCAGCAGTCAAGGGGACAGCATGAACACTGAAGCTTTCTTT
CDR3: CASSQGDSMNTEAFF

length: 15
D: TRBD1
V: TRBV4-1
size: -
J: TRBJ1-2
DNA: TGCGCCAGCAGCCAAGACGGTCAGGGGGCCAGAGGCTACACCTTC
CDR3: CASSQDGQGARGYTF

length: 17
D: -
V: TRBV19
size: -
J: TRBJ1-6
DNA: TGTGCCAGTAGTACCCAACGGGGAAACTCCTATAATTCACCCCTCCACTTT
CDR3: CASSTQRGNSYNSPLHF

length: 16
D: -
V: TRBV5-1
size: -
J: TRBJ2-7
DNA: TGCGCCAGCAGCTTGACAGCAGGGCCCTCCGCCGACGAGCAGTACTTC
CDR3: CASSLTAGPSADEQYF

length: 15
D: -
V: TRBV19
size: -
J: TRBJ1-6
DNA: TGTGCCAGTAGTACGAGGGCGAGTTCCGATTCACCCCTCCACTTT
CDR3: CASSTRASSDSPLHF

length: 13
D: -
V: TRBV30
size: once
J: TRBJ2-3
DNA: TGTGCCTGGAGTGCACAGGAGGGTAGAACGCAGTATTTT
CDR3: CAWSAQEGRTQYF

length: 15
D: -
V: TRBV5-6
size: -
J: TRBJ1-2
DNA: TGTGCCAGCAGCTTCCTGACAGTCTCTAACTATGGCTACACCTTC
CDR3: CASSFLTVSNYGYTF

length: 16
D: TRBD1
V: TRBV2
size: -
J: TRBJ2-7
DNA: TGTGCCAGCAGTGTCGCCCGGGACAGGGGTTCCTACGAGCAGTACTTC
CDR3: CASSVARDRGSYEQYF

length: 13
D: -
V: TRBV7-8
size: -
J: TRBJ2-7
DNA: TGTGCCAGCAGCTTCAGTGGCCCCTACGAGCAGTACTTC
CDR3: CASSFSGPYEQYF

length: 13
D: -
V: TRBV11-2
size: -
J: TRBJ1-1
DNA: TGTGCCAGCAGCCAGGACAGCTACACTGAAGCTTTCTTT
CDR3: CASSQDSYTEAFF

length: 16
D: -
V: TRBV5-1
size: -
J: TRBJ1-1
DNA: TGCGCCAGCAGCTTGGGTAGGATGGGGGCAAGCACTGAAGCTTTCTTT
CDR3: CASSLGRMGASTEAFF

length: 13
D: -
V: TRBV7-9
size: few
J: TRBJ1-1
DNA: TGTGCCAGCAGCCATGCAGGGAACACTGAAGCTTTCTTT
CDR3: CASSHAGNTEAFF

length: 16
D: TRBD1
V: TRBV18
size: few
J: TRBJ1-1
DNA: TGTGCCAGCTCACCACAAGGGACAGGGGTCTACACTGAAGCTTTCTTT
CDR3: CASSPQGTGVYTEAFF